This T cell receptor (beta chain) was retrieved from a study of T-cell reconstitution after alpha-beta-depleted transplantation in children. General study results and limits: The authors attributed T-cell counts and diversity one year after transplant mostly to newly produced T cells. Two months or so post-transplant, alpha-beta T cells reportedly derived from several hundred expanded graft clones.

For this clonotype: The target antigen is unknown.

Unique molecular identifiers were incorporated into the prepared TCRbeta library. TCRdb fed the PCR reads into MiXCR, producing one record per CDR3 protein. The sample holds around 76,000 distinct CDR3 sequences, 15% to 20% seen once. With 6 bases removed from V and 1 base from J, the gap between germline ends came to 4 bases. The CDR3 runs to 12 residues. The chain links TRBV12-3 or TRBV12-4 to TRBJ1-5; no clear D gene. The material was PBMCs, mostly from graft donor cells, obtained 360 days after TCRalphabeta/CD19-depleted stem cell transplant. The receptor comes from a male patient aged 2-15 years who had a stem cell transplant for acute lymphoblastic leukemia, so the T cells may come from the graft donor. CDR3 bases: TGTGCCAGCAGCGTCAGCAATCAGCCCCAGCATTTT. Translating it yields CASSVSNQPQHF.